A selection of T cell receptor beta chains follows, all from one sample in a study of T cell responses to AZD1222 COVID-19 vaccine. TCRdb's table, derived via immunoSEQ multiplex PCR, lists solely in-frame clones and lacks some. The sample yields 120,000 to 150,000 clones, under 95% seen once. The source was peripheral blood, collected on day 0 of AZD1222 vaccination. The source is an adult in good health. CDR3s include the opening cysteine and the closing phenylalanine or tryptophan. Each record gives: clone size, J gene, V gene, D gene, CDR3 protein, CDR3 DNA. D genes are given only for firm matches. Rows give clone size only sometimes, using once, few, many, or a class for an expanded clone.

few	TRBJ2-3	TRBV9	TRBD2	CASGGSLAGGVSTDTQYF	TGTGCCAGCGGGGGTAGCCTAGCGGGGGGCGTAAGCACAGATACGCAGTATTTT
-	TRBJ1-1	TRBV7-3	-	CASSFGRSTEAFF	TGTGCCAGCAGCTTCGGGCGTTCCACTGAAGCTTTCTTT
-	TRBJ1-1	TRBV4-1	-	CASSQDLRYGTSNEAFF	TGCGCCAGCAGCCAAGATCTACGTTACGGGACATCTAATGAAGCTTTCTTT
-	TRBJ1-6	TRBV19	-	CASSPDRVGSPLHF	TGTGCCAGTAGTCCCGACCGGGTCGGTTCACCCCTCCACTTT
-	TRBJ1-1	TRBV3-1/TRBV3-2	-	CASSQVWSCDTEAFF	TGTGCCAGCAGCCAAGTGTGGAGTTGCGACACTGAAGCTTTCTTT
-	TRBJ1-2	TRBV10-3	TRBD1	CAISAGGNYGYTF	TGTGCCATCAGTGCAGGGGGGAACTATGGCTACACCTTC
-	TRBJ1-6	TRBV5-1	-	CASSLGGVRKGSPLHF	TGCGCCAGCAGCTTGGGCGGGGTACGAAAAGGTTCACCCCTCCACTTT
once	TRBJ1-5	TRBV7-2	TRBD1	CASSLGTGDYQPQHF	TGTGCCAGCAGCTTAGGGACAGGCGACTATCAGCCCCAGCATTTT
-	TRBJ2-1	TRBV9	TRBD2	CASSVGGTSGANYNEQFF	TGTGCCAGCAGCGTAGGGGGGACTAGCGGGGCTAACTACAATGAGCAGTTCTTC
-	TRBJ2-1	TRBV5-1	TRBD2	CASSFLAGEQFF	TGCGCCAGCAGCTTTCTAGCGGGAGAGCAGTTCTTC
-	TRBJ2-1	TRBV28	TRBD1	CASSPGTASINEQFF	TGTGCCAGCAGTCCGGGGACAGCTAGTATCAATGAGCAGTTCTTC
-	TRBJ2-1	TRBV6-2/TRBV6-3	TRBD2	CASSLAGSYNEQFF	TGTGCCAGCAGTCTAGCGGGATCCTACAATGAGCAGTTCTTC
-	TRBJ2-7	TRBV9	TRBD1	CASSAGQGHNFEQYF	TGTGCCAGCAGCGCAGGACAGGGGCATAACTTCGAGCAGTACTTC
-	TRBJ1-2	TRBV4-3	-	CASSQDMTDYGYTF	TGCGCCAGCAGCCAAGATATGACAGATTATGGCTACACCTTC
-	TRBJ1-5	TRBV27	TRBD1	CASSPGGGRYSNQPQHF	TGTGCCAGCAGTCCAGGGGGGGGTAGGTATAGCAATCAGCCCCAGCATTTT
-	TRBJ1-1	TRBV27	TRBD1	CASRRGQGGFGTEAFF	TGTGCCAGCAGACGGGGACAGGGGGGATTTGGGACTGAAGCTTTCTTT
-	TRBJ1-4	TRBV5-4	TRBD1	CASSPTGGTNEKLFF	TGTGCCAGCAGTCCTACAGGGGGCACTAATGAAAAACTGTTTTTT
-	TRBJ2-3	TRBV9	-	CASSVATRTDTQYF	TGTGCCAGCAGCGTAGCTACCCGCACAGATACGCAGTATTTT
-	TRBJ1-6	TRBV7-2	-	CASSNALGGNSPLHF	TGTGCCAGCAGCAACGCACTGGGAGGGAATTCACCCCTCCACTTT
-	TRBJ2-1	TRBV27	-	CASNKEGYNEQFF	TGTGCCAGCAACAAGGAGGGGTACAATGAGCAGTTCTTC
-	TRBJ1-4	TRBV6-6	-	CASSSGQRNEKLFF	TGTGCCAGCAGTTCAGGACAGAGGAATGAAAAACTGTTTTTT
-	TRBJ2-1	TRBV10-3	TRBD2	CAISRGGAYNEQFF	TGTGCCATCAGTCGGGGGGGTGCCTACAATGAGCAGTTCTTC
-	TRBJ1-5	TRBV28	-	CASRQPDLYSNQPQHF	TGTGCCAGCAGGCAACCCGATCTTTATAGCAATCAGCCCCAGCATTTT
once	TRBJ2-3	TRBV7-2	-	CASSLEHGGDTQYF	TGTGCCAGCAGCTTAGAACACGGCGGAGATACGCAGTATTTT
-	TRBJ2-4	TRBV4-3	-	CASSQGGGHLAKNIQYF	TGCGCCAGCAGCCAAGGGGGGGGACATTTAGCCAAAAACATTCAGTACTTC
-	TRBJ2-2	TRBV6-4	-	CASRAENTGELFF	TGTGCCAGCAGAGCAGAGAACACCGGGGAGCTGTTTTTT
-	TRBJ1-5	TRBV19	TRBD1	CASSATGTGNQPQHF	TGTGCCAGTAGTGCGACAGGGACAGGCAATCAGCCCCAGCATTTT
-	TRBJ1-4	TRBV10-2	-	CASTERGVGEKLFF	TGCGCCAGCACCGAGAGGGGGGTAGGTGAAAAACTGTTTTTT
-	TRBJ2-2	TRBV6-1	-	CASTESTNTGELFF	TGTGCCAGCACTGAATCCACGAACACCGGGGAGCTGTTTTTT
-	TRBJ2-7	TRBV3-1/TRBV3-2	TRBD2	CASSSRIRASGSHEQYF	TGTGCCAGCAGCTCCCGAATTCGGGCTAGCGGGAGCCACGAGCAGTACTTC
-	TRBJ2-7	TRBV9	-	CASSVDRGEQYF	TGTGCCAGCAGCGTAGATAGGGGCGAGCAGTACTTC
-	TRBJ1-1	TRBV4-1	TRBD1	CASSQDRGTVEAFF	TGCGCCAGCAGCCAAGATCGAGGGACAGTTGAAGCTTTCTTT
once	TRBJ1-1	TRBV6-5	-	CASSRGRGEAFF	TGTGCCAGCAGTAGAGGCCGCGGCGAAGCTTTCTTT
once	TRBJ1-5	TRBV7-2	TRBD1	CASSSTGGRQPQHF	TGTGCCAGCAGCTCGACAGGGGGCCGTCAGCCCCAGCATTTT
-	TRBJ2-3	TRBV6-4	-	CASSDSSGDTDTQYF	TGTGCCAGCAGTGACTCGAGTGGGGACACAGATACGCAGTATTTT
-	TRBJ1-1	TRBV6-5	TRBD1	CASSTAGQGNTEAFF	TGTGCCAGCAGTACCGCGGGACAGGGCAACACTGAAGCTTTCTTT
-	TRBJ2-3	TRBV7-2	-	CASSLAEGKGSDTQYF	TGTGCCAGCAGCTTAGCAGAAGGGAAGGGCTCAGATACGCAGTATTTT
-	TRBJ1-2	TRBV7-6	TRBD1	CASSLGGGDYGYTF	TGTGCCAGCAGCTTAGGAGGGGGCGACTATGGCTACACCTTC
-	TRBJ1-2	TRBV19	-	CATSPRGYTF	TGTGCCACAAGTCCTCGTGGCTACACCTTC
-	TRBJ2-1	TRBV7-2	TRBD1	CASSLRFGQGVYNEQFF	TGTGCCAGCAGCTTAAGATTTGGACAGGGGGTTTACAATGAGCAGTTCTTC
-	TRBJ2-1	TRBV18	-	CASSPGLEKHEQFF	TGTGCCAGCTCACCCGGGTTGGAAAAGCATGAGCAGTTCTTC
-	TRBJ1-1	TRBV4-2	-	CASSHELANTEAFF	TGTGCCAGCAGCCACGAACTCGCGAACACTGAAGCTTTCTTT
-	TRBJ2-6	TRBV7-6	-	CASSLFPGANVLTF	TGTGCCAGCAGCTTATTCCCGGGGGCCAACGTCCTGACTTTC
-	TRBJ2-7	TRBV15	-	CATRAAASYEQYF	TGTGCCACCAGGGCAGCGGCGTCCTACGAGCAGTACTTC
-	TRBJ1-1	TRBV9	-	CASSVDPSGDTEAFF	TGTGCCAGCAGCGTAGATCCATCGGGGGACACTGAAGCTTTCTTT
once	TRBJ1-2	TRBV28	-	CASSRHAGFDGYTF	TGTGCCAGCAGCCGCCATGCGGGGTTCGATGGCTACACCTTC
-	TRBJ2-7	TRBV18	TRBD2	CASSPRGSGGYEQYF	TGTGCCAGCTCACCCCGGGGTAGCGGGGGCTACGAGCAGTACTTC
-	TRBJ2-1	TRBV4-3	-	CASSQDLARGSYNEQFF	TGCGCCAGCAGCCAAGATCTCGCTCGCGGCTCCTACAATGAGCAGTTCTTC
-	TRBJ1-5	TRBV3-1/TRBV3-2	-	CASSDQGDQPQHF	TGTGCCAGCAGCGACCAGGGCGATCAGCCCCAGCATTTT
-	TRBJ1-2	TRBV7-9	-	CASSRGAAEMHGYTF	TGTGCCAGCAGCCGCGGAGCGGCTGAGATGCATGGCTACACCTTC